This is a list of T cell receptor beta chains from one sample in a study of T cells in Graves' hyperthyroidism and ophthalmopathy. A single record per CDR3 protein comes from TCRdb applying MiXCR to the multiplex PCR reads. The sample lists about 640,000 distinct CDR3 sequences, roughly 14% occurring once. Source material: blood. The receptors derive from a woman aged 50 to 65 with Graves' ophthalmopathy. CDR3s include the opening cysteine and the closing phenylalanine or tryptophan. A D gene is named only where the DNA matches it firmly. Not every row has a clone size; where given, it reads once, few, many or a size class.

TRBJ2-2	TRBD2	many	TRBV6-1	CATGLAVPGGELFF	TGTGCCACGGGACTAGCGGTCCCAGGAGGGGAGCTGTTTTTT
TRBJ2-5	NA	many	TRBV4-3	CASSQLLGKTQYF	TGCGCCAGCAGCCAGTTATTGGGAAAGACCCAGTACTTC
TRBJ1-6	TRBD1	few	TRBV18	CVSSREFTGGYNSPLHF	TGTGTCAGCTCACGCGAATTCACAGGGGGTTATAATTCACCCCTCCACTTT
TRBJ1-1	NA	NA	TRBV28	CAIAESRRLGRRNTEAFF	TGTGCCATAGCGGAGTCCCGTCGCTTAGGGAGGAGGAACACTGAAGCTTTCTTT
TRBJ2-5	NA	few	TRBV2	CASERQGGTRETQYF	TGTGCCAGCGAACGACAGGGAGGTACGCGAGAGACCCAGTACTTC
TRBJ1-3	NA	few	TRBV18	CASSPGGAPGNTIYF	TGTGCCAGCTCACCTGGGGGGGCTCCTGGAAACACCATATATTTT
TRBJ2-4	TRBD1	many	TRBV28	CASRSGQGRYIQYF	TGTGCCAGCAGATCGGGACAGGGTAGATACATTCAGTACTTC
TRBJ2-7	TRBD2	NA	TRBV4-1	CASSLLWGRAAKCEQYF	TGCGCCAGCAGCCTTTTATGGGGGAGGGCCGCTAAGTGCGAGCAGTACTTC
TRBJ2-2	NA	NA	TRBV10-3	CAISYSGVGELFF	TGTGCCATCAGTTACTCTGGGGTCGGGGAGCTGTTTTTT
TRBJ2-1	TRBD2	many	TRBV28	CASSSGLADTYNEQFF	TGTGCCAGCAGTTCCGGACTAGCGGACACCTACAATGAGCAGTTCTTC
TRBJ2-4	TRBD2	NA	TRBV12-3/TRBV12-4	CASSLAASGSYDIQYF	TGTGCCAGCAGTTTAGCGGCTAGCGGGAGCTATGACATTCAGTACTTC
TRBJ2-3	NA	many	TRBV7-9	CASSLAGQGPHTQYF	TGTGCCAGCAGCTTGGCCGGCCAGGGCCCCCATACGCAGTATTTT
TRBJ2-4	NA	NA	TRBV29-1	CSVEGGRGPTLAKNIQYF	TGCAGCGTTGAAGGCGGCAGGGGACCTACTCTAGCCAAAAACATTCAGTACTTC
TRBJ1-5	NA	many	TRBV2	CASTPGVGESNQPQHF	TGTGCCAGCACCCCAGGGGTAGGGGAGAGCAATCAGCCCCAGCATTTT
TRBJ2-7	NA	few	TRBV24-1	CATSGGTRTGQYF	TGTGCCACCAGTGGAGGGACAAGGACGGGGCAGTACTTC
TRBJ1-5	TRBD1	NA	TRBV24-1	CATSDPGQGVGQPQHF	TGTGCCACCAGTGACCCCGGACAGGGAGTGGGTCAGCCCCAGCATTTT
TRBJ2-7	TRBD2	NA	TRBV9	CASSVGSGGSRLHEQYF	TGTGCCAGCAGCGTCGGTTCTGGCGGGAGTCGTTTGCACGAGCAGTACTTC
TRBJ2-7	NA	many	TRBV6-2/TRBV6-3	CASSRRDIGSSYEQYF	TGTGCCAGCAGTAGAAGGGACATCGGGAGCTCCTACGAGCAGTACTTC
TRBJ1-1	TRBD1	NA	TRBV7-6	CASSPTGAMNTEAFF	TGTGCCAGCAGCCCGACAGGGGCTATGAACACTGAAGCTTTCTTT
TRBJ1-1	NA	many	TRBV27	CASSLSWGSEAFF	TGTGCCAGCAGTTTATCGTGGGGGTCTGAAGCTTTCTTT
TRBJ2-1	TRBD2	many	TRBV5-8	CASSSTGLAAYNEQFF	TGTGCCAGCAGCTCAACTGGACTAGCGGCTTACAATGAGCAGTTCTTC
TRBJ2-1	NA	few	TRBV4-1	CASSQPTGPRRANEQFF	TGCGCCAGCAGCCAGCCTACCGGGCCTCGCCGGGCCAATGAGCAGTTCTTC
TRBJ2-7	NA	many	TRBV20-1	CSARDGRETSHEQYF	TGCAGTGCTAGAGATGGCCGGGAGACATCCCACGAGCAGTACTTC
TRBJ2-6	NA	once	TRBV7-6	CASSLQSSGANVLTF	TGTGCCAGCAGCTTACAAAGCTCTGGGGCCAACGTCCTGACTTTC
TRBJ1-5	TRBD1	many	TRBV24-1	CATSEHGTASGQPQHF	TGTGCCACCAGTGAACACGGGACAGCCTCGGGGCAGCCCCAGCATTTT
TRBJ2-2	NA	many	TRBV30	CAYMLRRKGNTGELFF	TGTGCCTATATGCTTCGGCGGAAGGGGAACACCGGGGAGCTGTTTTTT
TRBJ2-3	NA	NA	TRBV24-1	CATSLGIGTDTQYF	TGTGCCACTTCCCTCGGTATCGGCACAGATACGCAGTATTTT
TRBJ1-3	NA	NA	TRBV18	CASSSVNSGNTIYF	TGTGCCAGCTCAAGCGTAAACTCTGGAAACACCATATATTTT
TRBJ2-5	NA	many	TRBV28	CASSREREWTETQYF	TGTGCCAGCAGTCGGGAGCGAGAGTGGACGGAGACCCAGTACTTC
TRBJ2-3	NA	NA	TRBV4-1	CASSQEPPGDTQYF	TGCGCCAGCAGCCAAGAACCCCCCGGGGATACGCAGTATTTT
TRBJ1-4	NA	few	TRBV20-1	CSARGGPAKEREKLFF	TGCAGTGCTAGAGGGGGTCCAGCCAAAGAGAGGGAAAAACTGTTTTTT
TRBJ2-1	NA	many	TRBV11-2	CASSLGDSPQRYNEQFF	TGTGCCAGCAGCTTGGGAGACTCCCCGCAGAGGTACAATGAGCAGTTCTTC
TRBJ1-2	NA	few	TRBV25-1	CASSHYLSGRGRSYGYTF	TGTGCCAGCAGTCACTACCTCTCAGGGAGGGGCAGATCCTATGGCTACACCTTC
TRBJ2-7	TRBD2	many	TRBV19	CASSTLAGAYEQYF	TGTGCCAGTAGTACGCTAGCGGGAGCCTACGAGCAGTACTTC
TRBJ2-5	TRBD2	many	TRBV20-1	CSARGGAGGLAELFQETQYF	TGCAGTGCTAGAGGAGGGGCGGGCGGACTAGCGGAGCTATTCCAAGAGACCCAGTACTTC
TRBJ2-7	NA	few	TRBV7-9	CASSLVAGPVYEQYF	TGTGCCAGCAGCTTAGTTGCGGGCCCAGTTTACGAGCAGTACTTC
TRBJ1-1	NA	few	TRBV12-3/TRBV12-4	CASHNWGTGYTEAFF	TGTGCCAGCCATAATTGGGGAACGGGGTACACTGAAGCTTTCTTT
TRBJ2-5	TRBD2	many	TRBV20-1	CSARYAGVRETQYF	TGCAGTGCTAGATATGCGGGAGTACGGGAGACCCAGTACTTC
TRBJ2-1	TRBD2	NA	TRBV24-1	CATSGTSGRAGNEQFF	TGTGCCACCAGTGGGACTAGCGGGAGGGCCGGCAATGAGCAGTTCTTC
TRBJ1-1	TRBD1	many	TRBV11-3	CASSKGQGESNTEAFF	TGTGCCAGCAGCAAAGGACAGGGGGAGTCGAACACTGAAGCTTTCTTT
TRBJ2-7	NA	many	TRBV28	CASSSFSYEQYF	TGTGCCAGCAGTTCCTTCTCCTACGAGCAGTACTTC
TRBJ1-2	TRBD1	many	TRBV11-3	CASSDRDREDYGYTF	TGTGCCAGCAGCGACCGGGACAGGGAGGACTATGGCTACACCTTC
TRBJ2-7	TRBD2	NA	TRBV15	CATSKTRLAGGYEQYF	TGTGCCACCAGCAAAACCAGACTAGCGGGAGGCTACGAGCAGTACTTC
TRBJ2-7	TRBD2	many	TRBV10-3	CAIMGLAGGSYEQYF	TGTGCCATCATGGGACTAGCGGGAGGGAGCTACGAGCAGTACTTC
TRBJ1-1	TRBD1	few	TRBV27	CASSNRDRGRDTEAFF	TGTGCCAGCAGTAATCGGGACAGGGGGCGAGACACTGAAGCTTTCTTT
TRBJ2-5	TRBD2	many	TRBV29-1	CGTSSGGAETQYF	TGCGGAACCTCTAGCGGGGGAGCAGAGACCCAGTACTTC
TRBJ2-1	TRBD2	many	TRBV5-1	CASSLVLGGRKGNEQFF	TGCGCCAGCAGCTTGGTTCTGGGCGGGAGAAAAGGGAATGAGCAGTTCTTC
TRBJ2-2	TRBD1	NA	TRBV27	CASRTGVGTGELFF	TGTGCCAGCAGAACAGGGGTGGGCACCGGGGAGCTGTTTTTT
TRBJ2-5	TRBD2	NA	TRBV5-1	CASSQRSSGRMETQYF	TGCGCCAGCAGCCAACGATCCAGCGGGAGGATGGAGACCCAGTACTTC
TRBJ2-7	TRBD2	NA	TRBV6-1	CASSPWTSGSFTYEQYF	TGTGCCAGCAGTCCATGGACTAGCGGGAGTTTTACCTACGAGCAGTACTTC